This record covers a single T cell receptor beta chain. Its antigen is not identified. This record belongs to a study of blood T cells in healthy people across ages. Whole-study findings and limits: The lack of PBMC sorting stopped any conclusive naive versus antigen-experienced comparison. The percentage of naive T cells correlated strongly with TCR beta diversity.

Using a J-beta primer mix together with a sample-barcoded 5' primer, a second PCR was run for roughly 7 to 12 cycles. Template switching added a 12-random-nucleotide identifier to every cDNA molecule. TCRdb processed the 5' RACE reads anew with MiXCR; each CDR3 protein has one entry. The table has around 1.7 million distinct CDR3 sequences, 28% seen once. The source of this sequence is a woman aged 25 to 39 in good health. Source material: blood.

CDR3 coding DNA: TGTGCCAGTAGTGGCACACTAGCGGGAGGCGTGGGAGAGCAGTTCTTC. Its translation is CASSGTLAGGVGEQFF. The gene calls are TRBV19 and TRBJ2-1, with TRBD2 matching 12 bases. Germline V gene data show CDR1 as LNHDA and CDR2 as SQIVND (reference sequence). Trimming removed 5 bases from V and 10 bases from J; junction bases left unmatched: 12. The CDR3 contains 16 residues.